This T cell receptor (beta chain) was identified in a study of a mutant IDH1 vaccine in newly diagnosed glioma. Some clones are missing from TCRdb's copy, which holds only in-frame ones; the method was immunoSEQ multiplex PCR. The sample contains tens of thousands of clones, around 85% of which appear only once. Germline assignment: CDR1 SGDLS and CDR2 YYNGEE. The CDR3 extends over 17 amino acids. V lost 0 bases to trimming and J lost 3 bases, with 15 bases between them. In regard to this clone: The antigen is not known.

Sample time point: week 47, end of study. Every vaccination contained 300 ug of the mutant IDH1 20-mer peptide and was paired with topical imiquimod. The material sequenced was PBMCs, taken from a glioma patient whose treatment included an IDH1 peptide vaccine. This clonotype originated in a woman under 40 with glioma. Some clones in this sample may be carry-over from other donors' samples. V is TRBV9 and J is TRBJ2-2; D tentatively fits TRBD1 or TRBD2 (5 bases each). The CDR3 DNA follows: TGTGCCAGCAGCGTAGGGGACGGGGTCGGATACACCGGGGAGCTGTTTTTT. Protein: CASSVGDGVGYTGELFF.